Below are 24 T cell receptor beta chains sequenced from a single sample in a study of T cell changes during pregnancy in multiple sclerosis. Some clones are missing from TCRdb's copy, which holds only in-frame ones; the method was immunoSEQ multiplex PCR. Among about 40,000 clones listed, around 90% were seen once. The sample in question was CD4+ T cells from peripheral blood mononuclear cells, obtained before pregnancy. The receptors shown here come from a female donor with multiple sclerosis, enrolled in a pregnancy study.

The rearrangement uses TRBV15 and TRBJ1-2, with D uncertain. This CDR3 is built from 15 residues. V was clipped by 0 bases and J by 1 base, with 9 bases between them. Germline V gene lookup returns CDR1 LNHNV and CDR2 YYDKDF (reference sequence). As DNA, the CDR3 is TGTGCCACCAGCAGAGAGAGGGTTTATAACTATGGCTACACCTTC. Protein sequence: CATSRERVYNYGYTF.

V gene TRBV19 combines with J gene TRBJ2-5; 10 bases are a match to TRBD2. CDR1 and CDR2 (germline): LNHDA, SQIVND (reference sequence). This CDR3 is built from 16 residues. Trimming at V came to 3 bases and at J to 5 bases, leaving 9 bases not matched to a gene. The CDR3 DNA is TGTGCCAGTAGTATGCCAGCGGGGGGGCCGGAGGAGACCCAGTACTTC. Amino acids: CASSMPAGGPEETQYF.

This chain links TRBV9 with TRBJ2-1; D perhaps matches TRBD1 (6 bases). The CDR3 covers 16 residues. Deletions cut 0 bases from V and 0 bases from J, with 10 bases between. CDR1 SGDLS and CDR2 YYNGEE come from the germline V gene. CDR3 DNA sequence: TGTGCCAGCAGCGTAGCTGGCAGGGGCTCCTACAATGAGCAGTTCTTC. Amino acid sequence: CASSVAGRGSYNEQFF.

The chain carries TRBV6-1 and TRBJ2-4, with TRBD2 matching over 9 bases. The germline V gene encodes CDR1 MNHNS and CDR2 SASEGT. The J segment lost 6 bases and the V segment lost 6 bases, leaving 6 bases of the junction unmatched. The CDR3 covers 14 residues. DNA for the CDR3: TGTGCCAGCAGGGCGGGGGGGCCCGGAAACATTCAGTACTTC. Amino acids: CASRAGGPGNIQYF.

The V call is TRBV7-2, the J call TRBJ2-4, with TRBD1 matching 8 bases. V lost 1 base to trimming and J lost 7 bases; unmatched junction nucleotides: 6. CDR3 length: 15 amino acids. Germline V lookup: CDR1 SGHTA, CDR2 FQGNSA. The CDR3 DNA reads TGTGCCAGCAGCTTAGTCCCAGGGGGCAGGAACATTCAGTACTTC. This gives the protein CASSLVPGGRNIQYF.

V gene TRBV18 combines with J gene TRBJ1-1; D unresolved. Trimming pared 3 bases from V and 1 base from J, leaving 6 bases between. Germline assignment: CDR1 KGHSH and CDR2 LQKENI. The CDR3 is made up of 13 amino acids. CDR3 in DNA: TGTGCCAGCTCACCGGAGACGAACACTGAAGCTTTCTTT. Its translation is CASSPETNTEAFF.

A single count supports this clone. The chain recombines TRBV7-2 with TRBJ2-1, with D tentatively TRBD2 (5 bases). V was pared by 4 bases and J by 0 bases, with 13 bases between. Germline-derived CDR1 and CDR2 are SGHTA and FQGNSA. CDR3 size: 16 residues. DNA of the CDR3: TGTGCCAGCAGCTCTCTGAGAGGGAGCTCCTACAATGAGCAGTTCTTC. Translation: CASSSLRGSSYNEQFF.

The V gene is TRBV19, the J gene TRBJ2-3, with D possibly being TRBD2 (7 bases). Trimming removed 6 bases from V and 1 base from J, with 14 bases in between. Germline CDR1 LNHDA, CDR2 SQIVND (reference sequence). The CDR3 is 15 amino acids. The DNA of the CDR3 is TGTGCCAGTAGCCGAGCGGGACACCGCACAGATACGCAGTATTTT. The encoded protein is CASSRAGHRTDTQYF.

The chain joins TRBV7-9 to TRBJ2-3; no clear D gene. The germline V gene has CDR1 SEHNR and CDR2 FQNEAQ (reference sequence). This CDR3 has 14 amino acids. V was shortened by 3 bases and J by 0 bases, with 7 bases between the two germline ends. The DNA for the CDR3 is TGTGCCAGCAGCTTTTCCTTTAGCACAGATACGCAGTATTTT. Amino acids: CASSFSFSTDTQYF.

This chain uses TRBV19 with TRBJ2-3, with D maybe TRBD2 (6 bases). Germline V gives CDR1 LNHDA, CDR2 SQIVND (reference sequence). The CDR3 is 16 amino acids. V lost 6 bases to trimming and J lost 0 bases, with 16 bases between them. The CDR3 DNA reads TGTGCCAGTAGCCCACCCGGGGGACTTAGCACAGATACGCAGTATTTT. Translating gives CASSPPGGLSTDTQYF.

The chain joins TRBV7-2 to TRBJ2-3, with 13 bases that match TRBD2. This CDR3 has 17 amino acids. V shed 5 bases and J 4 bases; nucleotides not matched to a gene: 9. Germline CDR1 reads SGHTA; CDR2 reads FQGNSA. In nucleotides, the CDR3 is TGTGCCAGCAGCCAAAGACTAGCGGGGGGCGGGGCAGATACGCAGTATTTT. This codes for CASSQRLAGGGADTQYF.

In its sample, this clone was seen a few times. V and J are TRBV9 and TRBJ1-4; unclear D gene. Germline CDR1 reads SGDLS; CDR2 reads YYNGEE. The CDR3 totals 15 residues. V lost 4 bases, J lost 4 bases, and 14 bases lay in between. CDR3 bases: TGTGCCAGCAGCCCCAGATCGGGTCTTAATGAAAAACTGTTTTTT. It codes for CASSPRSGLNEKLFF.

V is TRBV4-3 and J is TRBJ2-7; 10 bases are a match to TRBD2. The CDR3 spans 15 residues. The V gene end was trimmed by 0 bases and the J gene end by 11 bases; junction bases not matched to a gene: 10. CDR1 is LGHNA and CDR2 is YSLEER in the germline V gene. CDR3 coding DNA: TGCGCCAGCAGCCAAGATTCGGGAGCGGGGGGGCCGAAGTACTTC. Protein: CASSQDSGAGGPKYF.

The rearrangement uses TRBV5-1 and TRBJ2-7, with D possibly being TRBD2 (5 bases). V was trimmed by 9 bases and J by 0 bases, leaving 19 bases between them. Germline CDR1 and CDR2: SGHRS and YFSETQ. CDR3 size: 15 residues. CDR3 sequence: CATRPRAESSYEQYF. In DNA, the CDR3 is TGCGCCACTCGACCGAGGGCCGAAAGCTCCTACGAGCAGTACTTC.

V is TRBV5-1 and J is TRBJ2-6, with 10 bases matching TRBD1. V shed 1 base, J shed 4 bases, and the junction held 8 bases outside the gene matches. Per germline, CDR1 SGHRS and CDR2 YFSETQ. This CDR3 is built from 18 residues. CDR3 nucleotides: TGCGCCAGCAGCTTGTTCTCGGGACAGGGGACCGGGGCCAACGTCCTGACTTTC. Translated, it gives CASSLFSGQGTGANVLTF.

The chain links TRBV18 to TRBJ1-6, with D perhaps TRBD1 (5 bases). The germline V gene has CDR1 KGHSH and CDR2 LQKENI. V shed 1 base and J shed 9 bases, with 10 bases lying between them. This CDR3 comprises 14 residues. CDR3 in amino acids: CASSPQGLTSPLHF. The CDR3 nucleotides read TGTGCCAGCTCACCACAGGGGCTAACTTCACCCCTCCACTTT.

This chain links TRBV20-1 with TRBJ2-7, with D perhaps TRBD2 (5 bases). This CDR3 contains 11 residues. Germline loops: CDR1 DFQATT, CDR2 SNEGSKA (reference sequence). Trimming shortened V by 5 bases and J by 9 bases, and 14 bases separated the two germline ends. The CDR3 spells CSAWGDKGQYF. Written as DNA, the CDR3 is TGCAGTGCTTGGGGAGACAAGGGGCAGTACTTC.

The rearrangement joins TRBV9 to TRBJ2-3; weak D call: TRBD2 (5 bases). The CDR3 extends over 16 amino acids. V lost 0 bases to trimming and J lost 6 bases, with 17 bases between them. Germline loops: CDR1 SGDLS, CDR2 YYNGEE. DNA of the CDR3: TGTGCCAGCAGCGTAGAGGGTAGCGCGTTAAAGGATACGCAGTATTTT. Translation: CASSVEGSALKDTQYF.

This clone was seen more than once but under ten times. The conserved phenylalanine or tryptophan is not found at the CDR3 terminus, so this likely reflects a read error. It is unclear where the CDR3 begins or ends on the DNA, so no DNA is shown, and the CDR3 is as TCRdb lists it. The J gene is TRBJ1-4, the V gene TRBV7-7; the table's D call TRBD1 went unverified against the DNA. The CDR3 spans 13 amino acids, including both terminal residues. Per germline, CDR1 SSHAT and CDR2 FNYEAQ (reference sequence). The CDR3 sequence: CASSDRGGPIFWI.

This chain links TRBV19 with TRBJ2-2; D not resolved. CDR1 is LNHDA and CDR2 is SQIVND in the germline V gene (reference sequence). Between the trimmed V and J ends, which lost 7 bases and 1 base, there was a span of 7 bases. The CDR3 consists of 13 residues. The CDR3 here is CASNRLNTGELFF. Written as DNA, the CDR3 is TGTGCCAGTAACCGACTGAACACCGGGGAGCTGTTTTTT.

The chain recombines TRBV6-6 with TRBJ1-1; 7 bases line up with TRBD1. Germline V lookup: CDR1 MNHNY, CDR2 SVGAGI (reference sequence). This CDR3 contains 15 residues. V was pared by 2 bases and J by 7 bases, with 10 bases of the junction left unmatched. The CDR3 here is CASSYRGREWDEAFF. DNA of the CDR3: TGTGCCAGCAGTTACAGGGGGCGAGAGTGGGATGAAGCTTTCTTT.

J is TRBJ2-5 and V is TRBV19; D is ambiguous. Trimming shortened V by 6 bases and J by 4 bases, and 15 bases separated the two germline ends. Germline V CDR1 and CDR2: LNHDA, SQIVND (reference sequence). The CDR3 covers 14 residues. The CDR3 reads CASSQTLTGETQYF. CDR3 bases: TGTGCCAGTAGCCAAACCCTCACGGGAGAGACCCAGTACTTC.

CDR3 DNA sequence: TGTGCCAGCTCCCCTTTGCAGGGTGGCTACACCTTC. As protein: CASSPLQGGYTF. The J gene is TRBJ1-2, the V gene TRBV18; tentatively, D is TRBD1 (5 bases). There are 12 residues in the CDR3. V was trimmed by 6 bases and J by 7 bases, leaving 12 bases between them. Germline CDR1 and CDR2: KGHSH and LQKENI.

The chain couples TRBV2 to TRBJ2-2, with 8 bases aligning to TRBD1. Germline CDR1 reads SNHLY; CDR2 reads FYNNEI. After removal of 6 bases from V and 0 bases from J, the junction contained 0 bases not matched to a gene. The CDR3 is 14 amino acids. This CDR3 reads CASRQGANTGELFF. DNA of the CDR3: TGTGCCAGCAGACAGGGGGCGAACACCGGGGAGCTGTTTTTT. The whole variable domain, filled in from reference TRBV2 and TRBJ2-2, reads EPEVTQTPSHQVTQMGQEVILRCVPISNHLYFYWYRQILGQKVEFLVSFYNNEISEKSEIFDDQFSVERPDGSNFTLKIRSTKLEDSAMYFCASRQGANTGELFFGEGSRLTVL.